One and the same sample provided the 26 T cell receptor beta chains below, sequenced in a study of blood T cell repertoires in COVID-19. Libraries were prepared by immunoSEQ multiplex PCR; TCRdb keeps only in-frame clonotypes and omits some of them. The sample lists around 390,000 clones, approximately 87% occurring once. The sample taken for sequencing was PBMCs or T cells enriched from blood (not recorded which). Receptor source: a woman in her fifties or sixties who had recovered from COVID-19.

Only a few counts were recorded for this clone. The CDR3 nucleotides are TGTGCCAGCAGCTCCGGACAGGGGGCCTTGGATGAAAAACTGTTTTTT. Translation gives CASSSGQGALDEKLFF. The chain combines TRBV5-6 with TRBJ1-4; TRBD1 matches 11 bases. The CDR3 contains 16 residues. V was pared by 3 bases and J by 6 bases, with 7 bases of the junction left unmatched. The V gene's germline CDR1 is SGHDT and CDR2 YYEEEE.

The chain carries TRBV4-1 and TRBJ1-1; D possibly corresponds to TRBD1 (5 bases). The CDR3 length is 16 residues. V lost 1 base to trimming and J lost 1 base, with 13 bases between them. Looked up from germline, CDR1 is MGHRA and CDR2 is YSYEKL. CDR3: CASSQVIGRGNTEAFF. For the CDR3, the DNA is TGCGCCAGCAGCCAAGTAATAGGAAGGGGGAACACTGAAGCTTTCTTT.

This chain links TRBV7-9 with TRBJ2-4, with TRBD1 as a possible D gene (6 bases). In germline, CDR1 is SEHNR, CDR2 FQNEAQ (reference sequence). The CDR3 runs to 16 residues. V gave up 1 base and J gave up 2 bases, with 12 bases separating them. CDR3 protein: CASSLGQGLSKNIQYF. CDR3 DNA: TGTGCCAGCAGCTTAGGGCAGGGGTTGTCCAAAAACATTCAGTACTTC.

V and J are TRBV7-2 and TRBJ2-2; 7 bases align to TRBD2. The CDR3 consists of 15 residues. Germline V CDR1 and CDR2: SGHTA, FQGNSA. Trimming at V came to 4 bases and at J to 2 bases, leaving 4 bases not matched to a gene. DNA for the CDR3: TGTGCCAGCAGCTCGAGCGGGACTAACACCGGGGAGCTGTTTTTT. Protein product: CASSSSGTNTGELFF.

The chain links TRBV7-9 to TRBJ2-7; D perhaps matches TRBD2 (5 bases). The CDR3 spans 13 residues. V lost 5 bases, J lost 2 bases, and 10 bases lay in between. Germline V gene data show CDR1 as SEHNR and CDR2 as FQNEAQ (reference sequence). In DNA form, the CDR3 reads TGTGCCAGCAGCATCAGCGGCGCCTACGAGCAGTACTTC. Protein: CASSISGAYEQYF.

The chain links TRBV28 to TRBJ1-5; 8 nucleotides align to TRBD1. The CDR3 runs to 15 residues. Per the germline V gene, CDR1 is MDHEN and CDR2 is SYDVKM. Trimming took 5 bases from V and 4 from J; bases not matched to a gene: 7. The CDR3 DNA follows: TGTGCCAGCAGTCGCCCAGGGGGCAGTAATCAGCCCCAGCATTTT. As protein: CASSRPGGSNQPQHF. The full variable domain, with the rest looked up from reference TRBV28 and TRBJ1-5, is DVKVTQSSRYLVKRTGEKVFLECVQDMDHENMFWYRQDPGLGLRLIYFSYDVKMKEKGDIPEGYSVSREKKERFSLILESASTNQTSMYLCASSRPGGSNQPQHFGDGTRLSIL.

The chain employs TRBV6-5 and TRBJ1-1; D is possibly TRBD1 (6 bases). Germline V lookup: CDR1 MNHEY, CDR2 SVGAGI. CDR3 length: 13 amino acids. V was trimmed by 2 bases and J by 6 bases, leaving 10 bases between them. In DNA, the CDR3 is TGTGCCAGCAGTTACCAAGGGGGGGCTGAAGCTTTCTTT. Protein sequence: CASSYQGGAEAFF.

V and J are TRBV3-1 (or the pseudogene TRBV3-2) and TRBJ2-5; a possible D gene is TRBD2 (6 bases). V was clipped by 1 base and J by 5 bases, with 11 bases between them. The germline CDR1 and CDR2 sequences are LGHDT and YNNKEL (reference sequence). This CDR3 is 14 amino acids long. In nucleotides, the CDR3 is TGTGCCAGCAGCCAAGGTGGGGGGTCGGAGACCCAGTACTTC. Translated: CASSQGGGSETQYF.

The chain links TRBV5-1 to TRBJ1-3; D not certain. V lost 6 bases to trimming and J lost 2 bases, with 12 bases between them. The CDR3 is made up of 14 amino acids. CDR1 SGHRS and CDR2 YFSETQ come from the germline V gene. The CDR3 region is CASIMRVTGNTIYF. CDR3 nucleotides: TGCGCCAGCATAATGAGGGTAACTGGAAACACCATATATTTT.

This chain uses TRBV5-6 with TRBJ1-5; D uncertain. In germline, CDR1 is SGHDT, CDR2 YYEEEE. There are 14 residues in the CDR3. V dropped 0 bases and J dropped 7 bases, with 11 bases sitting between them. The CDR3 DNA follows: TGTGCCAGCAGCTTGGTTGGGGAGGGCCAGCCCCAGCATTTT. Translated, it gives CASSLVGEGQPQHF. Full variable domain (rest looked up from reference TRBV5-6 and TRBJ1-5): DAGVTQSPTHLIKTRGQQVTLRCSPKSGHDTVSWYQQALGQGPQFIFQYYEEEERQRGNFPDRFSGHQFPNYSSELNVNALLLGDSALYLCASSLVGEGQPQHFGDGTRLSIL.

Here the CDR3 reads CAYGRPEAFF. CDR3 nucleotide sequence: TGTGCCTACGGCAGGCCTGAAGCTTTCTTT. The rearrangement links TRBV28 to TRBJ1-1; D unclear. V lost 11 bases and J 6 bases, leaving 10 bases between the germline ends. Germline CDR1 reads MDHEN; CDR2 reads SYDVKM. The CDR3 has 10 amino acids.

The count of this clone is one. This chain connects TRBV28 to TRBJ1-3; D may be TRBD1 (6 bases). This CDR3 region has 15 residues. The V end was cut by 6 bases, the J end by 0 bases, with 12 bases between. Germline loops: CDR1 MDHEN, CDR2 SYDVKM. This CDR3 is CASSPGQLSGNTIYF. The CDR3 DNA follows: TGTGCCAGCAGCCCTGGACAGCTCTCTGGAAACACCATATATTTT.

The chain uses TRBV7-2 and TRBJ1-2, with 8 bases aligning to TRBD1. Germline CDR1 SGHTA, CDR2 FQGNSA. The CDR3 is made up of 15 amino acids. Trimming at V came to 5 bases and at J to 4 bases, leaving 9 bases not matched to a gene. This chain's CDR3 is CASSPQGAPGYGYTF. As DNA, the CDR3 is TGTGCCAGCAGCCCTCAGGGGGCCCCGGGCTATGGCTACACCTTC. The whole variable domain, filled in from reference TRBV7-2 and TRBJ1-2, reads GAGVSQSPSNKVTEKGKDVELRCDPISGHTALYWYRQSLGQGLEFLIYFQGNSAPDKSGLPSDRFSAERTGGSVSTLTIQRTQQEDSAVYLCASSPQGAPGYGYTFGSGTRLTVV.

The CDR3 region has the DNA TGTGCCAGCAGCTTTCGTCCAGATACGCAGTATTTT. Translating gives CASSFRPDTQYF. The genes are TRBV5-5 and TRBJ2-3, with D hard to call. From germline, CDR1 is SGHKS and CDR2 YYEKEE (reference sequence). The V and J ends lost 2 bases and 4 bases respectively, with 5 bases between them. The CDR3 is 12 amino acids. The complete variable domain, with remaining parts taken from reference TRBV5-5 and TRBJ2-3, reads DAGVTQSPTHLIKTRGQQVTLRCSPISGHKSVSWYQQVLGQGPQFIFQYYEKEERGRGNFPDRFSARQFPNYSSELNVNALLLGDSALYLCASSFRPDTQYFGPGTRLTVL.

The rearrangement joins TRBV9 to TRBJ1-4; TRBD1 might be the D (6 bases). V lost 3 bases, J lost 0 bases, and 6 bases lay in between. Germline V CDR1 and CDR2: SGDLS, YYNGEE. CDR3 length equals 14 residues. The CDR3 loop is CASSGTATNEKLFF. In DNA form, the CDR3 reads TGTGCCAGCAGCGGGACAGCAACTAATGAAAAACTGTTTTTT.

The chain uses TRBV5-4 and TRBJ1-6, with D possibly TRBD1 on 5 matching bases. CDR3 length: 13 amino acids. Trimming removed 4 bases from V and 8 bases from J, with 10 bases in between. Germline CDR1 is SGHNT and CDR2 is YYREEE (reference sequence). As DNA, the CDR3 is TGTGCCAGCAGCCCACCGGGGGATTCACCCCTCCACTTT. Protein sequence: CASSPPGDSPLHF.

The chain links TRBV7-2 to TRBJ2-1; TRBD2 matches 8 bases. The V gene end was trimmed by 6 bases and the J gene end by 4 bases; junction bases not matched to a gene: 8. CDR1 is SGHTA and CDR2 is FQGNSA in the germline V gene. The CDR3 consists of 15 residues. This CDR3 reads CASRQSSGGYNEQFF. The CDR3 nucleotides read TGTGCCAGCAGACAGTCCAGCGGGGGTTACAATGAGCAGTTCTTC.

The genes are TRBV19 and TRBJ1-1; no definite D call. The CDR3 is made up of 15 amino acids. V gave up 5 bases and J gave up 3 bases, with 16 bases separating them. Germline V gene data show CDR1 as LNHDA and CDR2 as SQIVND (reference sequence). DNA of the CDR3: TGTGCCAGTAGTCCTCGAGGGAGAAGGGACACTGAAGCTTTCTTT. It codes for CASSPRGRRDTEAFF. Using reference TRBV19 and TRBJ1-1 for the parts outside the CDR3, the full variable domain is DGGITQSPKYLFRKEGQNVTLSCEQNLNHDAMYWYRQDPGQGLRLIYYSQIVNDFQKGDIAEGYSVSREKKESFPLTVTSAQKNPTAFYLCASSPRGRRDTEAFFGQGTRLTVV.

V and J are TRBV19 and TRBJ2-4, with 15 positions matching TRBD2. The CDR3 is 15 residues long. Trimming took 11 bases from V and 5 from J; bases not matched to a gene: 7. CDR1 and CDR2 from the germline V gene are LNHDA and SQIVND (reference sequence). The CDR3 is CASKGLAGGENIQYF. CDR3 nucleotides: TGTGCCTCAAAGGGACTAGCGGGGGGAGAAAACATTCAGTACTTC.

This clone appeared a single time. This chain joins TRBV10-3 and TRBJ2-5; 10 bases align to TRBD1. V shed 10 bases and J 2 bases; nucleotides not matched to a gene: 1. The CDR3 totals 12 residues. From germline, CDR1 is ENHRY and CDR2 SYGVKD. The CDR3 coding sequence is TGTGCCACGGGACAGGGGCAAGAGACCCAGTACTTC. Translated: CATGQGQETQYF.

The genes are TRBV3-1 (or the pseudogene TRBV3-2) and TRBJ2-2, with 12 nucleotides matching TRBD2. Unmatched junction bases numbered 8, after V lost 4 bases and J lost 5 bases. This CDR3 has 17 residues. From germline, CDR1 is LGHDT and CDR2 YNNKEL (reference sequence). CDR3 bases: TGTGCCAGCAGCCGCGGACTAGCGGGGCGGATGACCGGGGAGCTGTTTTTT. Translated: CASSRGLAGRMTGELFF.

V usage is TRBV7-6 and J usage is TRBJ2-2; maybe TRBD1 (6 bases). The CDR3 length is 13 residues. CDR1 is SGHVS, CDR2 FNYEAQ, per germline. V gave up 8 bases and J gave up 2 bases, with 9 bases separating them. CDR3 nucleotides: TGTGCCAGCGCAGGGGTAAACACCGGGGAGCTGTTTTTT. Translation: CASAGVNTGELFF.

The CDR3, as DNA: TGTGCCAGCACGATGCGGACCGGGATTATGAACACTGAAGCTTTCTTT. Its protein is CASTMRTGIMNTEAFF. This chain joins TRBV28 and TRBJ1-1, with unresolved D. Germline lookup yields CDR1 MDHEN and CDR2 SYDVKM. The CDR3 sequence is 16 residues long. V was pared by 7 bases and J by 0 bases, with 18 bases between.

This clone was seen once. V is TRBV7-2 and J is TRBJ1-5, with D tentatively TRBD1 (6 bases). This CDR3 contains 14 residues. CDR1 is SGHTA and CDR2 is FQGNSA in the germline V gene. The V end was cut by 3 bases, the J end by 5 bases, with 11 bases between. The DNA for the CDR3 is TGTGCCAGCAGCTTTAGGGGGGGCGATCAGCCCCAGCATTTT. Protein: CASSFRGGDQPQHF. The variable domain in full, completed from reference TRBV7-2 and TRBJ1-5, reads GAGVSQSPSNKVTEKGKDVELRCDPISGHTALYWYRQSLGQGLEFLIYFQGNSAPDKSGLPSDRFSAERTGGSVSTLTIQRTQQEDSAVYLCASSFRGGDQPQHFGDGTRLSIL.

V and J are TRBV6-5 and TRBJ2-7, with 7 bases matching TRBD1. After removal of 5 bases from V and 6 bases from J, the junction contained 10 bases not matched to a gene. This CDR3 is built from 14 residues. Looked up from germline, CDR1 is MNHEY and CDR2 is SVGAGI. The CDR3 here is CASSPRTGSTEQYF. DNA of the CDR3: TGTGCCAGCAGTCCCCGGACAGGATCAACCGAGCAGTACTTC.

This rearrangement joins TRBV7-9 to TRBJ2-7, with TRBD1 as a possible D gene (5 bases). The CDR3 runs to 13 residues. From germline, CDR1 is SEHNR and CDR2 FQNEAQ (reference sequence). The germline V and J ends were trimmed by 2 bases and 4 bases, with 9 bases remaining between them. The CDR3 here is CASSLLAGYEQYF. As DNA, the CDR3 is TGTGCCAGCAGCTTATTAGCAGGGTACGAGCAGTACTTC.